The 11 T cell receptor beta chains below were found in one sample sequenced in a study of cytomegalovirus exposure and HLA in healthy donors. PCR used 60 Vbeta primers and 13 Jbeta primers. The repertoire was sequenced with immunoSEQ multiplex PCR; TCRdb's copy has only in-frame clones and lacks some. The sample has about 61,000 clones, 70% to 90% seen once; the top ten hold 1.5%. The sequencing sample was made of PBMCs. These receptors originate from a man aged 25-45 years in good health and CMV-seropositive.

The rearrangement uses TRBV5-6 and TRBJ2-5, with 9 bases identical to TRBD2. CDR1 is SGHDT and CDR2 is YYEEEE in the germline V gene. V lost 4 bases to trimming and J lost 5 bases; unmatched junction nucleotides: 9. The CDR3 runs to 15 residues. The CDR3 DNA reads TGTGCCAGCAGCCCGGGGACTAGCTGGGGGGAGACCCAGTACTTC. This translates into CASSPGTSWGETQYF.

The chain has TRBV10-3 and TRBJ1-5, with 7 bases fitting TRBD1. The CDR3 runs to 13 residues. After removal of 6 bases from V and 4 bases from J, the junction contained 3 bases not matched to a gene. Per the germline V gene, CDR1 is ENHRY and CDR2 is SYGVKD. CDR3 in amino acids: CAISSDRNQPQHF. For the CDR3, the DNA is TGTGCCATCAGCTCGGACAGGAATCAGCCCCAGCATTTT.

This chain uses TRBV5-1 with TRBJ1-5; no clear D gene. In germline, CDR1 is SGHRS, CDR2 YFSETQ. The CDR3 covers 14 residues. The V end lost 2 bases, the J end lost 6 bases, and 12 bases lay between the germline ends. CDR3 sequence reads: CASSFGVSGQPQHF. CDR3 coding DNA: TGCGCCAGCAGCTTCGGCGTCTCGGGTCAGCCCCAGCATTTT.

The count of this clone is one. The chain recombines TRBV2 with TRBJ1-4; 7 nucleotides match TRBD1. J lost 3 bases, V lost 9 bases, and 10 bases had no gene match. The CDR3 runs 15 residues. Looked up from germline, CDR1 is SNHLY and CDR2 is FYNNEI. CDR3 in DNA: TGTGCCAGTGACAGGGATCGGGCAGCTAATGAAAAACTGTTTTTT. Its translation is CASDRDRAANEKLFF.

The J gene is TRBJ2-7, the V gene TRBV7-2; 9 bases are a match to TRBD2. Germline V gene data show CDR1 as SGHTA and CDR2 as FQGNSA. The V and J ends lost 3 bases and 0 bases, in that order; junction bases with no gene match: 3. The CDR3 length is 15 residues. For the CDR3, the DNA is TGTGCCAGCAGCTTGACTAGCGGTAGCTCCTACGAGCAGTACTTC. Its translation is CASSLTSGSSYEQYF.

V and J are TRBV20-1 and TRBJ2-5; D uncertain. Trimming removed 7 bases at V and 2 bases at J, with 8 bases between. Germline V CDR1 and CDR2: DFQATT, SNEGSKA (reference sequence). The CDR3 sequence is 11 residues long. CDR3 in amino acids: CSDQEQETQYF. DNA of the CDR3: TGCAGTGATCAGGAACAAGAGACCCAGTACTTC.

This clone is a singleton in its sample. The chain employs TRBV5-1 and TRBJ1-4, with 7 bases identical to TRBD1. This CDR3 has 14 amino acids. The germline CDR1 and CDR2 sequences are SGHRS and YFSETQ. The V segment lost 4 bases and the J segment 8 bases; nucleotides outside the gene matches: 8. In DNA form, the CDR3 reads TGCGCCAGCAGCGGACAAGGGGGCAGGGAAAAACTGTTTTTT. As protein: CASSGQGGREKLFF.

V usage is TRBV6-5 and J usage is TRBJ2-2; possibly TRBD2 for D (5 bases). Trimming took off 2 bases at V and 10 bases at J, with 17 bases between the two ends. Germline V CDR1 and CDR2: MNHEY, SVGAGI. The CDR3 is 15 residues long. As DNA, the CDR3 is TGTGCCAGCAGTTACGCCCCTATGACTATCCAGGAGCTGTTTTTT. Translation gives CASSYAPMTIQELFF.

The rearrangement uses TRBV5-4 and TRBJ1-4; D may be TRBD1 (5 bases). The germline V gene encodes CDR1 SGHNT and CDR2 YYREEE (reference sequence). The length of the CDR3 is 14 residues. The germline V and J ends were trimmed by 1 base and 4 bases, with 8 bases remaining between them. For the CDR3, the DNA is TGTGCCAGCAGCTTGCGCAGGGATAATGAAAAACTGTTTTTT. As protein: CASSLRRDNEKLFF.

For the CDR3, the DNA is TGTGCCAGTAGTATACGAGATGAGCAGTTCTTC. This gives the protein CASSIRDEQFF. The chain combines TRBV19 with TRBJ2-1, with D uncertain. Germline CDR1 and CDR2: LNHDA and SQIVND (reference sequence). The CDR3 length is 11 residues. V lost 2 bases and J lost 8, with 4 bases in between.

The CDR3, as DNA: TGCAGCGGACGGGAGCACCACAATGAGCAGTTCTTC. It yields the protein CSGREHHNEQFF. This rearrangement joins TRBV29-1 to TRBJ2-1; a weak D match, TRBD2 (6 bases). The CDR3 loop spans 12 amino acids. Trimming left V 7 bases short and J 5 bases short, with 12 bases between. Per the germline V gene, CDR1 is SQVTM and CDR2 is ANQGSEA.